This TCR beta chain appears in the sequencing data of a study of blood T cell repertoires in COVID-19. Across the study: Donors in the United States, Italy and Spain gave samples during acute or convalescent COVID-19. PBMCs, B-cell-depleted T cells, or T cells provided the cDNA or gDNA that made up the material.

The authors' processing: Amplified reference gene primers provided the basis for estimating nucleated cell counts. Method: immunoSEQ multiplex PCR; TCRdb's copy keeps in-frame clones and lacks some. V and J calls and clone size are copied from that table; D and trimming were computed from the DNA. The profile shows 400,000 to 550,000 clones, about 89% of them singletons. The receptor's source is a woman aged 25 to 39 with acute or convalescent COVID-19. The sequenced material came from peripheral blood.

Here the CDR3 DNA reads TGCAGCGTTGAAGGCTCGGGGGGCCTCCAAGAGACCCAGTACTTC. Translated: CSVEGSGGLQETQYF. This chain uses TRBV29-1 with TRBJ2-5, with D maybe TRBD2 (7 bases). Trimming took off 1 base at V and 1 base at J, with 13 bases between the two ends. CDR3 length: 15 residues. CDR1 and CDR2 from the germline V gene are SQVTM and ANQGSEA.